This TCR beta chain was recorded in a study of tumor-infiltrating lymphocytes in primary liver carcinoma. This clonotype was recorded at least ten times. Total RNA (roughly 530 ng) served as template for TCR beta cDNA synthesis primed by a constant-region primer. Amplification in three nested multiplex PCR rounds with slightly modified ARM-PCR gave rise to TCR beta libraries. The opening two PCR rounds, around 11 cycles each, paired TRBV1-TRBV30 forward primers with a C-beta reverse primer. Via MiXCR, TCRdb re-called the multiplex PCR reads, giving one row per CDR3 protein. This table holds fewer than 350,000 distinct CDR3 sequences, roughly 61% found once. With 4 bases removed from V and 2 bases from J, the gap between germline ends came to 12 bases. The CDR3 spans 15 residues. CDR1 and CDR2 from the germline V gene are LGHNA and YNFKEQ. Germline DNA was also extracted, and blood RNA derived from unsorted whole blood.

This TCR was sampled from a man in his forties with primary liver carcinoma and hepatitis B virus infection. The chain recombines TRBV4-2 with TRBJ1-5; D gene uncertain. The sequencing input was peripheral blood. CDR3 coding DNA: TGTGCCAGCAGCCCGGAAGCCTCGGGCAATCAGCCCCAGCATTTT. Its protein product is CASSPEASGNQPQHF.